Below are 25 T cell receptor beta chains sequenced from a single sample in a study of response to subunit inactivated influenza vaccine. MiXCR, run by TCRdb on the RT-PCR reads, gives a single entry per CDR3 protein. The sample yields 250,000 to 350,000 distinct CDR3 sequences, over 20% seen once. The sample in question was PBMCs from blood, obtained approximately 22 months after vaccination. These receptors all stem from a man aged 45-69 years who received an inactivated influenza vaccine.

V and J are TRBV6-2 or TRBV6-3 and TRBJ2-5, with D possibly being TRBD1 (6 bases). Trimming removed 1 base from V and 5 bases from J, with 17 bases in between. Germline values: CDR1 MNHEY, CDR2 SVGEGT. The CDR3 loop spans 16 amino acids. The CDR3 is CASSYYHTGPEETQYF. The CDR3 DNA reads TGTGCCAGCAGTTACTATCATACAGGGCCGGAGGAGACCCAGTACTTC.

The sample holds a few counts of this clonotype. CDR3 sequence reads: CASSFGVKQFF. The CDR3 bases are TGTGCCAGCAGCTTTGGTGTAAAGCAGTTCTTC. This chain connects TRBV7-9 to TRBJ2-1, with D unresolved. V was shortened by 3 bases and J by 11 bases, with 8 bases between the two germline ends. The CDR3 is made up of 11 amino acids. Germline-derived CDR1 and CDR2 are SEHNR and FQNEAQ (reference sequence).

The rearrangement uses TRBV7-9 and TRBJ1-5, with TRBD1 as a possible D gene (6 bases). The V and J ends lost 0 bases and 7 bases respectively, with 13 bases between them. This CDR3 is built from 15 residues. The germline gives CDR1 SEHNR, CDR2 FQNEAQ (reference sequence). This CDR3 reads CASSLAYRDEQPQHF. The CDR3 DNA follows: TGTGCCAGCAGCTTAGCGTACAGGGATGAACAGCCCCAGCATTTT.

In this sample, this clonotype turned up once. This chain links TRBV20-1 with TRBJ1-5; 7 bases fit TRBD1. From germline, CDR1 is DFQATT and CDR2 SNEGSKA (reference sequence). The CDR3 covers 13 residues. J was trimmed by 3 bases and V by 6 bases; bases with no gene match: 5. The DNA for the CDR3 is TGCAGTGCCAGTACAGGGGCCAATCAGCCCCAGCATTTT. It codes for CSASTGANQPQHF.

This clonotype occurred a few times. The J gene is TRBJ2-7, the V gene TRBV20-1, with 9 nucleotides matching TRBD2. V was pared by 6 bases and J by 5 bases, with 11 bases of the junction left unmatched. The CDR3 runs to 14 residues. Germline V lookup: CDR1 DFQATT, CDR2 SNEGSKA (reference sequence). The CDR3 nucleotides read TGCAGTGCCAGGGAGGTAGCGGGAGCACACGAGCAGTACTTC. Encoded protein: CSAREVAGAHEQYF.

The chain recombines TRBV4-2 with TRBJ1-2, with a possible D match to TRBD1 (5 bases). Germline V gene sequence: CDR1 LGHNA, CDR2 YNFKEQ. Trimming pared 3 bases from V and 5 bases from J, leaving 25 bases between. This CDR3 has 18 amino acids. This CDR3 reads CASSHFLQYQGLGYGYTF. In nucleotides, the CDR3 is TGTGCCAGCAGCCACTTCTTACAATACCAGGGTTTGGGTTATGGCTACACCTTC.

This CDR3 reads CSASGGQGLAGGEQYF. The CDR3 bases are TGCAGTGCTAGCGGAGGCCAGGGACTAGCGGGGGGGGAGCAGTACTTC. The chain couples TRBV20-1 to TRBJ2-7, with 16 bases lining up with TRBD2. From germline, CDR1 is DFQATT and CDR2 SNEGSKA (reference sequence). The CDR3 has 16 residues. After removal of 3 bases from V and 7 bases from J, the junction contained 9 bases not matched to a gene.

The table lists this clonotype with a few counts. V is TRBV3-1 and J is TRBJ2-5; D not resolved. Trimming shortened V by 5 bases and J by 5 bases, and 9 bases separated the two germline ends. The CDR3 extends over 12 amino acids. Germline V lookup: CDR1 LGHDT, CDR2 YNNKEL (reference sequence). The CDR3 DNA follows: TGTGCCAGCAGCGAAATGGGGGAGACCCAGTACTTC. Translation gives CASSEMGETQYF.

This clonotype has more than one count but fewer than ten. The chain carries TRBV28 and TRBJ2-7; TRBD1 matches at 8 bases. Trimming removed 5 bases from V and 5 bases from J; junction bases left unmatched: 8. Germline CDR1 reads MDHEN; CDR2 reads SYDVKM. The CDR3 has 14 residues. Here the CDR3 DNA reads TGTGCCAGCAGTCTGGACAGGGTCCTTAACGAGCAGTACTTC. This codes for CASSLDRVLNEQYF.

The chain couples TRBV12-3 or TRBV12-4 to TRBJ1-2, with a weak D call TRBD1 (5 bases). The CDR3 contains 13 residues. V lost 3 bases and J lost 8, with 13 bases in between. CDR3 nucleotide sequence: TGTGCCAGCAGTTTCGGGACTAGCAGGGGCTACACCTTC. As protein: CASSFGTSRGYTF.

The rearrangement links TRBV18 to TRBJ2-7; D possibly corresponds to TRBD2 (8 bases). CDR1 is KGHSH, CDR2 LQKENI, per germline. The V end was cut by 3 bases, the J end by 2 bases, with 20 bases between. The CDR3 loop spans 17 amino acids. The CDR3 DNA follows: TGTGCCAGCTCACCCCGCGGGGGGACAGCGATGGCCTACGAGCAGTACTTC. Encoded protein: CASSPRGGTAMAYEQYF.

This clonotype appeared a few times. The rearrangement links TRBV20-1 to TRBJ2-1; perhaps TRBD2 as D (6 bases). The V end was cut by 1 base, the J end by 10 bases, with 17 bases between. Germline values: CDR1 DFQATT, CDR2 SNEGSKA (reference sequence). This CDR3 is built from 14 residues. The chain's CDR3 is CSARVPTSPLEQFF. The DNA for the CDR3 is TGCAGTGCTAGAGTTCCCACTAGCCCCCTGGAGCAGTTCTTC.

The chain is built from TRBV6-1 and TRBJ2-5, with 11 bases identical to TRBD1. The junction had 8 bases not matched to a gene; V was cut back by 6 bases and J by 2 bases. Germline loops: CDR1 MNHNS, CDR2 SASEGT. The CDR3 covers 16 residues. In DNA, the CDR3 is TGTGCCAGCAGCCTCTACGGGACAGGGGGACAAGAGACCCAGTACTTC. This gives the protein CASSLYGTGGQETQYF.

To note about this clonotype: Possible read error: a much larger clone is one base away. The chain recombines TRBV5-1 with TRBJ1-1, with 7 positions matching TRBD1. Germline-derived CDR1 and CDR2 are SGHRS and YFSETQ. The CDR3 is 14 residues long. CDR3 in amino acids: CASSIQGIKTEALF. The CDR3 DNA reads TGCGCCAGCAGCATACAGGGGATAAAGACTGAAGCTTTATTT.

This clonotype was observed a few times. This chain connects TRBV4-2 to TRBJ2-4; D remains unclear. In germline, CDR1 is LGHNA, CDR2 YNFKEQ. The CDR3 loop spans 15 amino acids. Deletions cut 0 bases from V and 0 bases from J, with 6 bases between. CDR3: CASSQDGVAKNIQYF. CDR3 in DNA: TGTGCCAGCAGCCAAGATGGGGTAGCCAAAAACATTCAGTACTTC.

This clonotype occurred many times. The J gene is TRBJ1-4, the V gene TRBV5-8, with 7 positions matching TRBD1. CDR1 and CDR2 from the germline V gene are SGHTS and YDEGEE. The CDR3 is 15 amino acids. The J segment lost 5 bases and the V segment lost 4 bases, leaving 8 bases of the junction unmatched. In nucleotides, the CDR3 is TGTGCCAGCAGCGGACACCGGGACAGAAATGAAAAACTGTTTTTT. This gives the protein CASSGHRDRNEKLFF.

The chain has TRBV20-1 and TRBJ1-3; 7 positions agree with TRBD1. V was pared by 5 bases and J by 0 bases, with 10 bases of the junction left unmatched. The CDR3 is made up of 16 amino acids. The germline gives CDR1 DFQATT, CDR2 SNEGSKA (reference sequence). DNA of the CDR3: TGCAGTGCTCAAGGAGACAGGGCTAGCTCTGGAAACACCATATATTTT. Amino acid sequence: CSAQGDRASSGNTIYF.

This clonotype was seen a few times. The chain is built from TRBV4-2 and TRBJ2-3; D unresolved. The CDR3 is 13 residues long. V gave up 1 base and J gave up 6 bases, with 8 bases separating them. The V gene's germline CDR1 is LGHNA and CDR2 YNFKEQ. CDR3: CASSQGPADTQYF. As DNA, the CDR3 is TGTGCCAGCAGCCAAGGCCCCGCCGATACGCAGTATTTT.

The chain links TRBV12-3 or TRBV12-4 to TRBJ2-6; the match to TRBD1 covers 8 bases. Germline trimming cut 5 bases from V and 3 bases from J; bases unmatched to any gene: 6. CDR3 length: 16 residues. CDR3 nucleotides: TGTGCCAGCAGTCTGACAGGGGACGGTGGGGCCAACGTCCTGACTTTC. Encoded protein: CASSLTGDGGANVLTF.

The rearrangement joins TRBV10-3 to TRBJ2-3; D might be TRBD1 (6 bases). Trimming took 0 bases from V and 3 from J, leaving 13 bases between them. CDR1 and CDR2 (germline): ENHRY, SYGVKD. The CDR3 is 16 amino acids. This CDR3 reads CAISESELGTTDTQYF. In nucleotides, the CDR3 is TGTGCCATCAGTGAGTCGGAACTAGGGACAACAGATACGCAGTATTTT.

This clonotype appeared many times. V gene TRBV7-9 combines with J gene TRBJ2-1; D gene unclear. CDR1 and CDR2 (germline): SEHNR, FQNEAQ (reference sequence). CDR3 length: 11 residues. V was clipped by 1 base and J by 8 bases, with 3 bases between them. Here the CDR3 reads CASSLGDEQFF. The DNA of the CDR3 is TGTGCCAGCAGCTTAGGCGATGAGCAGTTCTTC.

The chain carries TRBV5-1 and TRBJ1-2, with D possibly being TRBD1 (5 bases). The V and J ends lost 0 bases and 3 bases respectively, with 12 bases between them. Per germline, CDR1 SGHRS and CDR2 YFSETQ. The CDR3 is made up of 15 amino acids. CDR3 in amino acids: CASSLALRGDYGYTF. The CDR3 DNA is TGCGCCAGCAGCTTGGCCTTGAGGGGTGACTATGGCTACACCTTC. The full variable domain, rest sourced from reference TRBV5-1 and TRBJ1-2, is KAGVTQTPRYLIKTRGQQVTLSCSPISGHRSVSWYQQTPGQGLQFLFEYFSETQRNKGNFPGRFSGRQFSNSRSEMNVSTLELGDSALYLCASSLALRGDYGYTFGSGTRLTVV.

This clonotype was picked up a small number of times. This chain connects TRBV20-1 to TRBJ2-7, with 7 bases that match TRBD2. The junction had 5 bases not matched to a gene; V was cut back by 1 base and J by 5 bases. Per germline, CDR1 DFQATT and CDR2 SNEGSKA (reference sequence). The CDR3 runs 13 residues. The CDR3 sequence: CSARVLRGNEQYF. As DNA, the CDR3 is TGCAGTGCTAGAGTGCTGCGGGGGAACGAGCAGTACTTC.

The sample holds a few counts of this clonotype. V usage is TRBV20-1 and J usage is TRBJ1-5; D remains unclear. The CDR3 totals 13 residues. The V gene's germline CDR1 is DFQATT and CDR2 SNEGSKA (reference sequence). V gave up 3 bases and J gave up 2 bases, with 8 bases separating them. CDR3 amino acids: CSASRGRNQPQHF. The CDR3 bases are TGCAGTGCTAGTAGAGGGCGCAATCAGCCCCAGCATTTT.

The CDR3 sequence: CASSSPQVSGANVLTF. CDR3 in DNA: TGTGCCAGCAGCTCCCCCCAGGTGTCAGGGGCCAACGTCCTGACTTTC. The V and J genes are TRBV11-3 and TRBJ2-6; D not certain. V was cut by 4 bases and J by 4 bases, with 14 bases left in between. CDR3 length: 16 residues. Germline CDR1 SGHNT, CDR2 YENEEA.